This passage covers 8 T cell receptor beta chains from one sample sequenced in a study of neoadjuvant anti-PD-1 for oral cavity cancer. The repertoire was sequenced with immunoSEQ multiplex PCR; TCRdb's copy has only in-frame clones and lacks some. The sample has 72,000 or so clones; around four fifths are singletons. The source was PBMCs, collected before nivolumab (anti-PD-1) treatment. These receptors were collected from a person between 35 and 79 years old with oral cavity squamous cell carcinoma.

The chain uses TRBV6-6 and TRBJ2-7; D may be TRBD1 (5 bases). Deletions cut 2 bases from V and 3 bases from J, with 5 bases between. Germline loops: CDR1 MNHNY, CDR2 SVGAGI (reference sequence). CDR3 size: 12 residues. The CDR3 DNA reads as TGTGCCAGCAGTTACGACAGCTACGAGCAGTACTTC. It translates to CASSYDSYEQYF.

The chain is built from TRBV7-8 and TRBJ1-4; 7 positions match TRBD1. The CDR3 sequence is 18 residues long. Germline CDR1 SGHVS, CDR2 FQNEAQ. V lost 2 bases and J lost 4; bases outside the gene matches: 13. The CDR3 DNA reads TGTGCCAGCAGCTTACGACAGGGTTTGGAGGACAATAATGAAAAACTGTTTTTT. Translation gives CASSLRQGLEDNNEKLFF.

The rearrangement links TRBV30 to TRBJ2-5, with TRBD2 identical over 10 bases. With 0 bases clipped from V and 2 bases from J, the junction kept 9 bases outside the gene matches. Germline V gene sequence: CDR1 GTSNPN, CDR2 SVGIG (reference sequence). This CDR3 region has 17 residues. The CDR3 sequence: CAWSVYWTSGNQETQYF. The DNA of the CDR3 is TGTGCCTGGAGTGTATATTGGACTAGCGGAAATCAAGAGACCCAGTACTTC.

V usage is TRBV5-6 and J usage is TRBJ2-1; D not resolved. The CDR3 is made up of 14 amino acids. Germline V gene data show CDR1 as SGHDT and CDR2 as YYEEEE. Between the trimmed V and J ends, which lost 2 bases and 0 bases, there was a span of 6 bases. The CDR3 DNA is TGTGCCAGCAGCTTCCCGAGCTCCTACAATGAGCAGTTCTTC. It encodes CASSFPSSYNEQFF.

This clone appeared a few times. V and J are TRBV2 and TRBJ1-2; D is unresolved. The V and J ends lost 4 bases and 4 bases respectively, with 7 bases between them. The CDR3 spans 12 residues. The V gene's germline CDR1 is SNHLY and CDR2 FYNNEI. The CDR3 bases are TGTGCCAGCAGTGTCAGAGCCTATGGCTACACCTTC. It is translated as CASSVRAYGYTF.

V gene TRBV11-3 combines with J gene TRBJ2-5; 7 bases align to TRBD2. Looked up from germline, CDR1 is SGHNT and CDR2 is YENEEA. The junction had 11 bases not matched to a gene; V was cut back by 2 bases and J by 5 bases. The CDR3 length is 16 residues. The CDR3 nucleotides are TGTGCCAGCAGCTTAATCCCCACGACTAGCTGGGAGACCCAGTACTTC. It translates to CASSLIPTTSWETQYF.

This chain uses TRBV5-4 with TRBJ2-3; D possibly corresponds to TRBD1 (6 bases). The germline gives CDR1 SGHNT, CDR2 YYREEE (reference sequence). The length of the CDR3 is 15 residues. Trimming cost V 0 bases and J 5 bases, with 13 bases left between them. The CDR3 DNA is TGTGCCAGCAGCTTGGGGTCTAGAGGGGGAGATACGCAGTATTTT. Its translation: CASSLGSRGGDTQYF.

The gene calls are TRBV9 and TRBJ2-1; 8 bases are a match to TRBD2. CDR1 and CDR2 (germline): SGDLS, YYNGEE. This CDR3 has 16 residues. V lost 6 bases and J lost 5; bases outside the gene matches: 13. Written as DNA, the CDR3 is TGTGCCAGCATACCGTCCACGGGACTAGATCACAATGAGCAGTTCTTC. Its protein is CASIPSTGLDHNEQFF.